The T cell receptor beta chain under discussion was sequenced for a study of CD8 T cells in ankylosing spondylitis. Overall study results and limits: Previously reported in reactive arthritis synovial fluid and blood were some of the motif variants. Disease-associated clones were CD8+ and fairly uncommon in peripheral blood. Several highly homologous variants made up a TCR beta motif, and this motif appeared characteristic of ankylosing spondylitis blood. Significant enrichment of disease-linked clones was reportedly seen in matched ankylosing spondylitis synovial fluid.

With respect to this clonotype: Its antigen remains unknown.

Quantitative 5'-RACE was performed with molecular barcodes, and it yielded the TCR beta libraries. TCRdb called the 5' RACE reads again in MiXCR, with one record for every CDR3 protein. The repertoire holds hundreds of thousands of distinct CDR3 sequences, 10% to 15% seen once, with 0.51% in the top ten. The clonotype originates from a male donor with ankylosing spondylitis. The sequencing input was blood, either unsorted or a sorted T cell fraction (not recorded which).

CDR3 amino acids: CASSYVVAGITYEQYF. CDR3 coding DNA: TGTGCCAGCAGTTACGTCGTGGCAGGGATAACCTACGAGCAGTACTTC. V is TRBV6-5 and J is TRBJ2-7; TRBD1 might be the D (5 bases). The CDR3 has 16 amino acids. Trimming cost V 2 bases and J 2 bases, with 16 bases left between them. Germline values: CDR1 MNHEY, CDR2 SVGAGI.